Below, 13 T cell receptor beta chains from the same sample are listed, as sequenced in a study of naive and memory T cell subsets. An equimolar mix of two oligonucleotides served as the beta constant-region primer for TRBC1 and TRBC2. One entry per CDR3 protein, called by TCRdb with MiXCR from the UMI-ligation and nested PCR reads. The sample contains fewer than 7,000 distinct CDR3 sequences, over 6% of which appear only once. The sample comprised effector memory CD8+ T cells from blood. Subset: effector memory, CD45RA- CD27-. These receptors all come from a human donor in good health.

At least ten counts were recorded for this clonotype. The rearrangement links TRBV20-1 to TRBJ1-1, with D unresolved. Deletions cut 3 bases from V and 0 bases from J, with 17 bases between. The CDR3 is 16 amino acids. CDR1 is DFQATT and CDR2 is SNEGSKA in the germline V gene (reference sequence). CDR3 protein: CSASGDTGVLNTEAFF. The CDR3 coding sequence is TGCAGTGCTAGTGGAGACACGGGAGTTCTGAACACTGAAGCTTTCTTT.

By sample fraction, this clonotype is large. CDR3 loop: CASSYPGMGEQYF. Written as DNA, the CDR3 is TGTGCCAGCAGTTACCCAGGGATGGGCGAGCAGTACTTC. The V gene is TRBV6-2 or TRBV6-3, the J gene TRBJ2-7; a possible D gene is TRBD1 (5 bases). The V end was cut by 2 bases, the J end by 6 bases, with 11 bases between. The CDR3 extends over 13 amino acids. Germline CDR1 and CDR2: MNHEY and SVGEGT.

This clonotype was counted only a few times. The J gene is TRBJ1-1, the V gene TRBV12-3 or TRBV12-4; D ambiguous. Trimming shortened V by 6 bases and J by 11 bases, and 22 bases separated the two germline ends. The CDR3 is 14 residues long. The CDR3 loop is CASRQYGMGRLAFF. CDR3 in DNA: TGTGCCAGCAGGCAGTACGGTATGGGTAGGCTGGCTTTCTTT.

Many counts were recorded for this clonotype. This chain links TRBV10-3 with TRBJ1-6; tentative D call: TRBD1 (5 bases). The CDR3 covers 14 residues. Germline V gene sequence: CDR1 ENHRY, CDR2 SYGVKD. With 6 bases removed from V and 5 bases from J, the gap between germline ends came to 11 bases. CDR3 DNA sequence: TGTGCCATCAGAGGGGACGGGGATAATTCACCCCTCCACTTT. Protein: CAIRGDGDNSPLHF.

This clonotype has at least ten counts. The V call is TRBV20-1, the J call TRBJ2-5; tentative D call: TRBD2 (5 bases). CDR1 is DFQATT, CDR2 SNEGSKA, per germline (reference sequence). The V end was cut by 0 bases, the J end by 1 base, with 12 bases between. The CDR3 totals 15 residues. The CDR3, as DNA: TGCAGTGCTAGAGATTATCAGCGGATCCAAGAGACCCAGTACTTC. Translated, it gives CSARDYQRIQETQYF.

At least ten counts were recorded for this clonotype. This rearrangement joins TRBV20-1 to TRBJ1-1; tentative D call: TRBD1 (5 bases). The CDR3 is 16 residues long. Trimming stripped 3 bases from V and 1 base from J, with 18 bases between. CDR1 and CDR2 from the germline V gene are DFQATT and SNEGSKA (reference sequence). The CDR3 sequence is CSAREDKGTRNTEAFF. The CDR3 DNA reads TGCAGTGCTAGGGAAGACAAAGGGACGAGGAACACTGAAGCTTTCTTT.

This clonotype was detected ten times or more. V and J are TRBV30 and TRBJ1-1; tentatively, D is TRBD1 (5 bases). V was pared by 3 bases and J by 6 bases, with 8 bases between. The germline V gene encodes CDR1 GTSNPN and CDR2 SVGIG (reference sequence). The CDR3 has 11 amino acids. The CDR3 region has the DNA TGTGCCTGGAGATGGGGCCCTGAAGCTTTCTTT. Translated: CAWRWGPEAFF.

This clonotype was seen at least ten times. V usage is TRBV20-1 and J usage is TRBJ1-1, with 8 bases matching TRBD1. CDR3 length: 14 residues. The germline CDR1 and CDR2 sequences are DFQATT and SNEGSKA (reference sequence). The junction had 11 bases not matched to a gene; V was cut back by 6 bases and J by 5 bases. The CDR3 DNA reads TGCAGTGCCGCTTCCGGACAGGGAGAGACTGAAGCTTTCTTT. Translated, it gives CSAASGQGETEAFF.

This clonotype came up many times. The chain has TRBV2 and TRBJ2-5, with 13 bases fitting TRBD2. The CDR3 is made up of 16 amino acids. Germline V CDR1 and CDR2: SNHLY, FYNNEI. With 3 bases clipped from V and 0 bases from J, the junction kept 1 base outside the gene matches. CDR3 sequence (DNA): TGTGCCAGCAGTGAGGGGACTAGCGGGAACCAAGAGACCCAGTACTTC. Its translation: CASSEGTSGNQETQYF.

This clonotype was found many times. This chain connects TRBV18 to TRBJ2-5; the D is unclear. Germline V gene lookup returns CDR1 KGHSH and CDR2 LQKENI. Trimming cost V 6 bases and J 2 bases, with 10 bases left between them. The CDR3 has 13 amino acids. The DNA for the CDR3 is TGTGCCAGCTCGTCCGCCGCACAAGAGACCCAGTACTTC. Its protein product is CASSSAAQETQYF.

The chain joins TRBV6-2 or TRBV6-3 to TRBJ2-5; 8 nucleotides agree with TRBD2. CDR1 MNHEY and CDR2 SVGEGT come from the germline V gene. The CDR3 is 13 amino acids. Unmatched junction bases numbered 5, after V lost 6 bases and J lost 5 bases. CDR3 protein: CASSQTSVETQYF. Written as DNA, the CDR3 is TGTGCCAGCAGCCAGACTAGCGTGGAGACCCAGTACTTC.

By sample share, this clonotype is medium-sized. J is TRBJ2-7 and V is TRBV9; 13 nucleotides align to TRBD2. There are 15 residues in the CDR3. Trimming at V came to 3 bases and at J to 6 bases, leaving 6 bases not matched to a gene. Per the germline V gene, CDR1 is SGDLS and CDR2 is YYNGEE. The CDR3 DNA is TGTGCCAGCAGCGCGTCCGGGACTAGCGGGACCGAGCAGTACTTC. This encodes CASSASGTSGTEQYF.

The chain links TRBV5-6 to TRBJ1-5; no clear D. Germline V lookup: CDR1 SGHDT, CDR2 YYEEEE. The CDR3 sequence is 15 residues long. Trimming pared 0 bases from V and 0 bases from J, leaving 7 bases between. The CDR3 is CASSLGGNSNQPQHF. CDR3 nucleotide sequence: TGTGCCAGCAGCTTGGGAGGGAATAGCAATCAGCCCCAGCATTTT.